This TCR beta chain was identified during a study of beta chain features in type 1 diabetes. Study as a whole: Cell yields, gender and age were comparable in patients and healthy donors.

Concerning this clone: The target antigen is unknown.

The study reverse transcribed the entire isolated RNA, so it sequenced expressed TCRB transcripts. Measured with immunoSEQ multiplex PCR; TCRdb has only the in-frame clones, and not every one. This repertoire shows fewer than 350,000 clones, about 19% found once; its top ten account for about 0.044%. Trimming took off 5 bases at V and 3 bases at J, with 8 bases between the two ends. The CDR3 totals 13 residues. Germline CDR1 is SGHAT and CDR2 is FQNNGV. Study-wide results and limits: Any HLA effect on TCRB rearrangement was left unresolved by small sub-analyses.

The TCR originated in a woman aged 18-29 years in good health. The specimen was naive CD4+ T cells from blood. The rearrangement uses TRBV11-2 and TRBJ2-1, with D possibly matching TRBD2 (5 bases). The CDR3, as DNA: TGTGCCAGCAGCCTTGGACTCTACAATGAGCAGTTCTTC. It encodes CASSLGLYNEQFF.